Below are 11 T cell receptor beta chains sequenced from a single sample in a study of cytomegalovirus exposure and HLA in healthy donors. The primer mix had 60 Vbeta and 13 Jbeta primers. Assay used: immunoSEQ multiplex PCR; TCRdb lists only in-frame clones, some missing. Here the sample spans approximately 270,000 clones, about four fifths being singletons. Specimen: PBMCs. The origin of the receptors is a girl aged 2 to 9 in good health and CMV-seronegative.

The chain employs TRBV12-1 and TRBJ1-4; the table names TRBD1, a call not compared with the DNA. TRBV12-1 is a pseudogene. CDR3 size: 14 residues. CDR3 nucleotides: TGTGCCAGCAGCCCAAACGGGACACAGGCCTCACTGTTTTTT. This codes for CASSPNGTQASLFF.

The chain joins TRBV9 to TRBJ1-2, with TRBD1 matching over 10 bases. Germline loops: CDR1 SGDLS, CDR2 YYNGEE. The CDR3 has 15 residues. Trimming cost V 3 bases and J 7 bases; bases outside gene matches: 9. The CDR3 coding sequence is TGTGCCAGCAGCGAGACGGACAGGGGGACACTTGGCTACACCTTC. Its protein is CASSETDRGTLGYTF.

This rearrangement joins TRBV6-5 to TRBJ2-7; a weak D match, TRBD2 (5 bases). The CDR3 covers 13 residues. CDR1 and CDR2 from the germline V gene are MNHEY and SVGAGI. The V end was cut by 6 bases, the J end by 3 bases, with 12 bases between. The CDR3 here is CASSAMDFYEQYF. The CDR3 coding sequence is TGTGCCAGCAGCGCTATGGACTTCTACGAGCAGTACTTC.

This clone was recorded a few times. The chain couples TRBV12-5 to TRBJ2-3, with D hard to call. This CDR3 has 20 amino acids. Trimming pared 2 bases from V and 0 bases from J, leaving 24 bases between. The germline CDR1 and CDR2 sequences are LGHNT and FRNRAP. The CDR3 reads CASGLPPNSVANPSTDTQYF. CDR3 bases: TGTGCTAGTGGTTTGCCTCCCAATTCCGTTGCGAATCCTAGCACAGATACGCAGTATTTT.

The genes are TRBV28 and TRBJ1-2, with TRBD1 matching over 9 bases. The CDR3 spans 16 residues. Germline CDR1 reads MDHEN; CDR2 reads SYDVKM. V lost 5 bases and J lost 6; bases outside the gene matches: 13. Here the CDR3 DNA reads TGTGCCAGCAGTCACCGCGGGACAGGGTATTACAATGGCTACACCTTC. Amino acid sequence: CASSHRGTGYYNGYTF.

The genes are TRBV29-1 and TRBJ2-2; TRBD1 aligns across 7 bases. V dropped 5 bases and J dropped 2; count of bases not matched to a gene: 5. Germline-derived CDR1 and CDR2 are SQVTM and ANQGSEA. This CDR3 has 14 residues. CDR3 protein: CSVRGQINTGELFF. The CDR3 DNA sequence: TGCAGCGTTCGGGGACAGATAAACACCGGGGAGCTGTTTTTT.

The gene calls are TRBV28 and TRBJ1-1; 11 nucleotides match TRBD1. The CDR3 loop spans 13 amino acids. The J segment lost 5 bases and the V segment lost 10 bases, leaving 6 bases of the junction unmatched. Germline V gene data show CDR1 as MDHEN and CDR2 as SYDVKM. In nucleotides, the CDR3 is TGTGCCACCAAGGGGACAGGGGGAACTGAAGCTTTCTTT. Translated: CATKGTGGTEAFF.

V and J are TRBV7-3 and TRBJ2-2; perhaps TRBD1 as D (7 bases). V was trimmed by 1 base and J by 3 bases, leaving 21 bases between them. CDR3 length: 19 amino acids. Germline V gene sequence: CDR1 SGHTA, CDR2 FQGTGA. The CDR3: CASSLSRGVRRGDTGELFF. The CDR3 region has the DNA TGTGCCAGCAGCTTAAGTCGAGGGGTGCGCAGGGGGGACACCGGGGAGCTGTTTTTT.

The chain couples TRBV5-1 to TRBJ2-1; tentative D call: TRBD2 (5 bases). This CDR3 comprises 14 residues. Per germline, CDR1 SGHRS and CDR2 YFSETQ. Trimming shortened V by 6 bases and J by 4 bases, and 14 bases separated the two germline ends. For the CDR3, the DNA is TGCGCCAGCAAAATCGGGGAGAAGTACAATGAGCAGTTCTTC. Amino acids: CASKIGEKYNEQFF.

This sequence joins TRBV4-1 and TRBJ2-1; 10 positions match TRBD1. The CDR3 runs 15 residues. V dropped 8 bases and J dropped 3; count of bases not matched to a gene: 7. CDR1 and CDR2 (germline): MGHRA, YSYEKL. CDR3 DNA sequence: TGCGCCAGCGGTAACCGGGACAGGGGCTACAATGAGCAGTTCTTC. Translated: CASGNRDRGYNEQFF.

In DNA form, the CDR3 reads TGCGCCAGCAGCCAAGAAGAGGGAACCGGGATCGCAGGAAACACCATATATTTT. Residues: CASSQEEGTGIAGNTIYF. This chain uses TRBV4-1 with TRBJ1-3; D gene ambiguous. The CDR3 has 18 amino acids. V lost 0 bases and J lost 4, with 19 bases in between. CDR1 MGHRA and CDR2 YSYEKL come from the germline V gene.